The rows below give T cell receptor beta chains drawn from one sample of a study of blood T cell repertoires in COVID-19. Method: immunoSEQ multiplex PCR; TCRdb's copy keeps in-frame clones and lacks some. The sample holds fewer than 300,000 clones, approximately 90% seen once. Material for sequencing was PBMCs or T cells enriched from blood (not recorded which). These receptors all stem from a woman aged 40 to 49 with acute COVID-19. Each CDR3 is given without its conserved first and last residue. Clone size is given for some rows only: seen once, a few or many times, or a class if the clone is expanded.

j_gene,v_gene,abundance,CDR3aa
TRBJ2-7,TRBV11-2,.,ASSLVGTGEQY
TRBJ2-3,TRBV7-9,.,ASSPGQGSDTQY
TRBJ1-2,TRBV24-1,.,ATSDPQGVDGYT
TRBJ1-1,TRBV28,.,ASSLLGTAGSTEAF
TRBJ1-6,TRBV3-1/TRBV3-2,.,ASSIAGGAFNSPLH
TRBJ2-1,TRBV7-2,.,ASKLLSSYNEQF
TRBJ2-5,TRBV5-6,once,ASSRDSLRVETQY
TRBJ2-2,TRBV14,.,ASSSGTTYTGELF
TRBJ1-2,TRBV28,.,AARDRALKIPYYGYT
TRBJ2-1,TRBV29-1,.,SAKQGTRVYNEQF
TRBJ2-2,TRBV19,.,ASSTRRPGNPLGELF
TRBJ2-6,TRBV19,.,ASSIVGGSGANVLT
TRBJ2-3,TRBV10-1,.,ASTGGKSTDTQY
TRBJ1-2,TRBV13,.,ASSNRGVYYGYT
TRBJ1-5,TRBV19,once,ASNPGTGTNQPQH
TRBJ2-7,TRBV29-1,.,SVEEGTPYEQY
TRBJ2-2,TRBV7-3,.,ASSLTWPGELF
TRBJ1-1,TRBV6-5,.,TSSYVQTEAF
TRBJ1-1,TRBV20-1,.,SASGPGQNTEAF
TRBJ2-3,TRBV7-9,.,ASSPRVLVSTDTQY
TRBJ2-2,TRBV5-6,.,ASSLPGLAVNTGELF
TRBJ2-5,TRBV29-1,.,SVDVAGAETQY
TRBJ2-1,TRBV4-1,.,ASSRLAGVLDEQF
TRBJ2-7,TRBV2,.,ASKWTGSFYEQY
TRBJ2-7,TRBV5-1,.,ASSLEPQGNSYEQY
TRBJ1-2,TRBV5-4,.,ASSPGQVGYGYT
TRBJ2-1,TRBV7-9,once,ASSSTGGLVIHNEQF
TRBJ2-1,TRBV7-9,once,ASSRTIDYISYNEQF
TRBJ1-4,TRBV5-1,.,ASSSTGGANEKLF
TRBJ1-5,TRBV6-5,.,ASIDSYSNQPQH
TRBJ2-7,TRBV11-2,once,ASSLRGKVGEQY
TRBJ2-6,TRBV5-1,.,ASSPLSGSITGANVLT
TRBJ1-2,TRBV7-2,.,ASSLAGTGGAGYGYT
TRBJ1-4,TRBV6-6,.,ASSSGGPPEKLF
TRBJ2-1,TRBV5-4,once,ASSLRLFSSYNEQF
TRBJ1-6,TRBV7-2,.,ASSKDRVGSPLH
TRBJ2-1,TRBV7-9,.,ASSLDLNEQF
TRBJ2-2,TRBV2,.,ASSAQGADTGELF
TRBJ1-2,TRBV19,.,ASSVTGGNGYT
TRBJ1-1,TRBV20-1,.,SASEDRFAF
TRBJ1-4,TRBV29-1,.,RERQEGDEKLF
TRBJ1-3,TRBV7-9,.,ASSRDRAGGNTIY
TRBJ2-2,TRBV2,.,AIKTGALNTGELF
TRBJ1-6,TRBV30,few,AWRGQGSSPLH
TRBJ1-5,TRBV19,.,ASSIAGDNQPQH
TRBJ2-6,TRBV7-2,.,ASSLAPSSRGANVLT
TRBJ2-2,TRBV9,few,ASSSMGGGPNTGELF
TRBJ2-1,TRBV5-4,.,ASRGQGGEQF
TRBJ1-2,TRBV4-3,.,ASSQGSGQIYGYT
TRBJ1-2,TRBV20-1,few,SAPMGRGYT
TRBJ2-4,TRBV18,.,ASSPILPGSPLLAKNIQY
TRBJ2-2,TRBV5-1,.,ASSGGSNAGELF
TRBJ2-6,TRBV2,.,ASSPQETGANVLT
TRBJ1-2,TRBV4-3,.,ASSQGRGGGYT
TRBJ2-1,TRBV10-2,.,ASSEPRPGGAMGNEQF
TRBJ1-1,TRBV5-1,.,ASSRLGGLVDTEAF
TRBJ2-4,TRBV6-5,.,ASGTGQAKNIQY